A selection of T cell receptor beta chains follows, all from one sample in a study of tissue T cells after allogeneic stem cell transplantation. Sequenced by immunoSEQ multiplex PCR; TCRdb stores in-frame clones only, minus some. Among approximately 30,000 clones listed, less than 90% were seen once. Sequencing used blood, obtained before transplantation. The source is a woman between 18 and 55 years old who later had graft-versus-host disease after an allogeneic stem cell transplant. CDR3s include the opening cysteine and the closing phenylalanine or tryptophan. A D gene is named only where the DNA matches it firmly. Clone size is given for some rows only: seen once, a few or many times, or a class if the clone is expanded.

size,D,V,J,DNA,CDR3
-,-,TRBV4-1,TRBJ2-7,TGCGCCAGCAGCCCTTCCGCTAGCGTATCCTACGAGCAGTACTTC,CASSPSASVSYEQYF
-,TRBD1,TRBV14,TRBJ2-7,TGTGCCAGCAGCCATCCAACAGGGGTAACCTACGAGCAGTACTTC,CASSHPTGVTYEQYF
once,-,TRBV6-1,TRBJ1-1,TGTGCCAGCAGTGAAGGGGGGCACACTGAAGCTTTCTTT,CASSEGGHTEAFF
-,-,TRBV5-5,TRBJ2-7,TGTGCCAGCAGCCTGACAGCCTCCTACGAGCAGTACTTC,CASSLTASYEQYF
-,-,TRBV5-5,TRBJ1-2,TGTGCCAGCAGCTGGGGACCCCAATATGGCTACACCTTC,CASSWGPQYGYTF
-,-,TRBV6-4,TRBJ2-1,TGTGCCAGCAGTGAGGGGGCGGGCTCCTACAATGAGCAGTTCTTC,CASSEGAGSYNEQFF
once,-,TRBV21-1,TRBJ2-1,TGTGCCAGCAGCCCTCGGACCCGGGACAGGGGCGACTGTGAGCAGTTCTTC,CASSPRTRDRGDCEQFF
-,-,TRBV9,TRBJ2-1,TGTGCCAGCAGCGTAGGTTTAGTAGACTACAATGAGCAGTTCTTC,CASSVGLVDYNEQFF
-,-,TRBV27,TRBJ1-1,TGTGCCAGCAGTTTATTCGCCTTTCGGTCAACTGAAGCTTTCTTT,CASSLFAFRSTEAFF
-,-,TRBV5-1,TRBJ2-1,TGCGCCAGCAGCCCGATGGGGTACAATGAGCAGTTCTTC,CASSPMGYNEQFF
-,TRBD2,TRBV5-1,TRBJ2-1,TGCGCCAGCAGCTTGGCCGGGACTAGCGGTTATCAAGGGGGGTACAATGAGCAGTTCTTC,CASSLAGTSGYQGGYNEQFF